The rows below give T cell receptor beta chains drawn from one sample of a study of circulating CD8 cells and anti-PD-1 response in melanoma. TCRdb used MiXCR to reprocess the reads, holding one entry per CDR3 protein. Among roughly 2,200 distinct CDR3 sequences listed, roughly 7.1% were seen once. This sample comprised CD8+ T cells from PBMCs, obtained at baseline or after one month of anti-PD-1 therapy (not recorded which). The receptors originated from a human donor with melanoma. The CDR3 runs from the conserved cysteine through the conserved F or W. The D gene is left open where the match is weak. Sizes are listed as once, few or many counts, or a class when the clone is expanded.

j_gene	abundance	v_gene	d_gene	CDR3aa	CDR3nt
TRBJ2-7	medium-sized	TRBV28	-	CASSSDYEQYF	TGTGCCAGCAGTTCAGACTACGAGCAGTACTTC
TRBJ1-1	medium-sized	TRBV5-1	-	CASSLGGIAEAFF	TGCGCCAGCAGCCTGGGAGGAATCGCTGAAGCTTTCTTT
TRBJ2-1	medium-sized	TRBV28	-	CASSLSRWNEQFF	TGTGCCAGCAGTTTATCGAGATGGAATGAGCAGTTCTTC
TRBJ2-7	medium-sized	TRBV20-1	TRBD2	CSARGRRGYEQYF	TGCAGTGCTAGAGGACGGCGGGGGTACGAGCAGTACTTC
TRBJ1-2	medium-sized	TRBV19	-	CASPSRDGGYTF	TGTGCCAGCCCGAGCCGGGACGGCGGCTACACCTTC
TRBJ2-3	few	TRBV30	-	CAWTPLRSIDTQYF	TGTGCCTGGACCCCCCTGAGGAGTATAGATACGCAGTATTTT
TRBJ2-1	medium-sized	TRBV2	TRBD2	CASSGSGGVNEQFF	TGTGCCAGCAGTGGTAGCGGGGGGGTTAATGAGCAGTTCTTC
TRBJ2-7	medium-sized	TRBV19	-	CASSIINSPSYEQYF	TGTGCCAGTAGTATAATAAACAGTCCCTCCTACGAGCAGTACTTC
TRBJ1-1	medium-sized	TRBV19	-	CASSPGALPEAFF	TGTGCCAGTAGTCCGGGGGCTTTACCTGAAGCTTTCTTT
TRBJ2-2	medium-sized	TRBV29-1	-	CSAHRVENTGELFF	TGCAGCGCCCACAGGGTGGAGAACACCGGGGAGCTGTTTTTT
TRBJ2-1	medium-sized	TRBV29-1	-	CSVEDLAEDNEQFF	TGCAGCGTTGAAGATCTCGCAGAAGACAATGAGCAGTTCTTC
TRBJ2-1	medium-sized	TRBV28	-	CASTEGYLSYNEQFF	TGTGCCAGCACCGAGGGGTACCTCTCCTACAATGAGCAGTTCTTC